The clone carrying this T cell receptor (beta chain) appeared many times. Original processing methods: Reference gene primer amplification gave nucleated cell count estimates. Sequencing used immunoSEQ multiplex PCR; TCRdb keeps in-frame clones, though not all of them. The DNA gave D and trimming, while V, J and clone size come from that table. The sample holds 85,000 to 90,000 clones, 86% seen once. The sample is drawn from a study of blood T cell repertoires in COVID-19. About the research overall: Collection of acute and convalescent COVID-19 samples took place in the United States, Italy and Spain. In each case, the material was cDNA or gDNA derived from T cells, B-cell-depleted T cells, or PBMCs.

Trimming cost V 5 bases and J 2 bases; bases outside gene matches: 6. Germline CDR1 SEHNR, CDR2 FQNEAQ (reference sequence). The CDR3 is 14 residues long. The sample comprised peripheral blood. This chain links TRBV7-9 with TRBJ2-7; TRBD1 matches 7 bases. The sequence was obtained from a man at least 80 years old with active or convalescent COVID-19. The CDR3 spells CASSPGQAAYEQYF. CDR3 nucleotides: TGTGCCAGCAGCCCCGGACAGGCTGCCTACGAGCAGTACTTC.